This T cell receptor (beta chain) comes out of a study of tumor-infiltrating lymphocytes in primary liver carcinoma. Study as a whole: Men and women, 30 to 69 years of age, made up the patients. Tumor staging was T1-T3 N0M0; sizes spanned about 4.2 to 11 cm across. Whole-study results and caveats: A significantly higher top-250-clone fraction was found in tumors than in blood (p = 0.039).

Details on this clonotype: Its antigen is undetermined. The CDR3 ends on some other residue instead of the conserved phenylalanine or tryptophan, so this is likely a read error.

The tissue used was unsorted bulk material of about 19-33 mg. RNA and DNA were co-extracted from it with the AllPrep DNA/RNA mini kit. Patients were treatment-naive with chronic HBV infection. Reverse transcription of about 0.5 ug total RNA with a constant-region primer produced TCR beta cDNA. Sequencing libraries for TCR beta derived from three nested multiplex PCR rounds that used slightly modified ARM-PCR. A C-beta reverse primer was combined with TRBV1-TRBV30 forward primers in the first two PCR rounds, and each round had about 10 cycles. TCRdb fed the multiplex PCR reads into MiXCR, producing one record per CDR3 protein. The sample lists tens of thousands of distinct CDR3 sequences, 65% to 75% occurring once. Germline V gives CDR1 MNHEY, CDR2 SVGAGI. This CDR3 is 16 amino acids long. With V trimmed by 6 bases and J by 5 bases, 15 bases remained unmatched.

V usage is TRBV6-5 and J usage is TRBJ2-7, with TRBD1 identical over 8 bases. This sequence was found in a middle-aged man with primary liver carcinoma and hepatitis B virus infection. Input material: tumor-adjacent normal liver tissue. The CDR3 nucleotides are TGTGCCAGCAGCTCGGCAAGGCAGGGGGCTGCGGACGAGCAGTACCTC. Its translation is CASSSARQGAADEQYL.